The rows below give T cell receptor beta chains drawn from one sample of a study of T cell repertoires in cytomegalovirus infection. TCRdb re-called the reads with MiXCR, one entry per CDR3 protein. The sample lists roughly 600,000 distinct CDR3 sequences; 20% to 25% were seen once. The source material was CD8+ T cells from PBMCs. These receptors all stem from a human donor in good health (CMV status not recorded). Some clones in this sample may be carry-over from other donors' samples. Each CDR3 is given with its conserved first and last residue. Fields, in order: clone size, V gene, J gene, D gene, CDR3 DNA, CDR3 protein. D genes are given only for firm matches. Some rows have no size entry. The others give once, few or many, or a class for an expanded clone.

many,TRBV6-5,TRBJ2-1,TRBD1,TGTGCCAGCAACAGGGGGAATGATGAGCAGTTCTTC,CASNRGNDEQFF
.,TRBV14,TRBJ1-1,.,TGTGCCAGCAGCTTTGACAGGATATTTGCTTTCTTT,CASSFDRIFAFF
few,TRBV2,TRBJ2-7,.,TGTGCCGGGTTAGCGGCGTACGAGCAGTACTTC,CAGLAAYEQYF
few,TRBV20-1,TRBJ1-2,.,TGCAGTGCTAGAGACCGCGGGACCCTGGAGGGCTACACCTTC,CSARDRGTLEGYTF
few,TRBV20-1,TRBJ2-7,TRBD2,TGCAGTGCTAGAGAGCGGGGGAGCTCCTACGAGCAGTACTTC,CSARERGSSYEQYF
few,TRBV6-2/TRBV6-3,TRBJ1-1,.,TGTGCCAGCAGTTTTTGGGAAACTGAAGCTTTCTTT,CASSFWETEAFF
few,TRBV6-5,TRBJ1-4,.,TGTGCCAGCAGTGCATCCAACACTAATGAAAAACTGTTTTTT,CASSASNTNEKLFF
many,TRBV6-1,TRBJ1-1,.,TGTGCCAGCAGTGAAGTTGGGGTAAGGAACACTGAAGCTTTCTTT,CASSEVGVRNTEAFF
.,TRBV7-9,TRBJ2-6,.,TGTGCCAGCAGCCTCTACAGGGATGGGGCCAACGTCCTGACTTTC,CASSLYRDGANVLTF
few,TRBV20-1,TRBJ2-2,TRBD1,TGCAGTGCTAGATCGGGACAGTCCACCGGGGAGCTGTTTTTT,CSARSGQSTGELFF
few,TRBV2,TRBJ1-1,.,TGTGCCAGTCTCGAATTACAGGGCATGAACACTGAAGCTTTCTTT,CASLELQGMNTEAFF
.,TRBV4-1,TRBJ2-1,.,TGCGCCAGCAGCCATCCCGTTGGGGGGGGGGCTCGAGATGAGCAGTTCTTC,CASSHPVGGGARDEQFF
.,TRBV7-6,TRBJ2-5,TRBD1,TGTGCCAGCAGCCAATCATCGGGACAGCAAGGAGAGACCCAGTACTTC,CASSQSSGQQGETQYF
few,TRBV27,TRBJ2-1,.,TGTGCCAGCAGTACCGGTGCCGGGAATGAGCAGTTCTTC,CASSTGAGNEQFF
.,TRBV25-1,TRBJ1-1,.,TGTGCCAGCAGACCAGACAGTTACACTGAAGCTTTCTTT,CASRPDSYTEAFF
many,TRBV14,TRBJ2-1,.,TGTGCCAGCAGCCGGACCTTCGGGAATGAGCAGTTCTTC,CASSRTFGNEQFF
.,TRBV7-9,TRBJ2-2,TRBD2,TGTGCCAGCAGCTCCTCCTATCTAGCGGGGGGCAACCCGAACACCGGGGAGCTGTTTTTT,CASSSSYLAGGNPNTGELFF
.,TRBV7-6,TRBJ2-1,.,TGTGCCAGCAGCTTAGCCAACTTATACAATGAGCAGTTCTTC,CASSLANLYNEQFF
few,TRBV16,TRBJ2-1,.,TGTGCCAGCAGCCATGTGTACAATGAGCAGTTCTTC,CASSHVYNEQFF
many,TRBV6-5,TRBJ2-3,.,TGTGCCAGCAGTTACGGGGGCCGTGGCACAGATACGCAGTATTTT,CASSYGGRGTDTQYF
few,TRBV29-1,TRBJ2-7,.,TGCAGCGTTGCCGGGGACTACGAGCAGTACTTC,CSVAGDYEQYF
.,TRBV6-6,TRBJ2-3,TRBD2,TGTGCCAGCAGTTACTCCCTTAGCGGGGGGGGACGCACAGATACGCAGTATTTT,CASSYSLSGGGRTDTQYF
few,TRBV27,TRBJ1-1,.,TGTGCCAGCAGTTTATCATCCGGGTATGAAGCTTTCTTT,CASSLSSGYEAFF
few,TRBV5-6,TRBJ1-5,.,TGTGCCAGCAGCTTGGGATCGGCAGGGTCCATTTTGCAGCCCCAGCATTTT,CASSLGSAGSILQPQHF
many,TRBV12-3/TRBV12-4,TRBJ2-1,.,TGTGCCAGCAGTTTAGGACGGCATGAGCAGTTCTTC,CASSLGRHEQFF
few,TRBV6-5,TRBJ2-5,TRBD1,TGTGCCAGCAGTTACGAACAGGGGGAGACCCAGTACTTC,CASSYEQGETQYF
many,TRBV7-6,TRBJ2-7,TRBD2,TGTGCCAGCAGCCTCGGGGGGGCCTTCTCGTACGAGCAGTACTTC,CASSLGGAFSYEQYF
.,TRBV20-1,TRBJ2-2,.,TGCAGTGTGAGAGTACTTAACACCGGGGAGCTGTTTTTT,CSVRVLNTGELFF
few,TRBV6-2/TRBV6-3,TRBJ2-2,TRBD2,TGTGCCAGCAGTAGAAGAAAGCGGGGCCCTAACACCGGGGAGCTGTTTTTT,CASSRRKRGPNTGELFF